This T cell receptor (beta chain) was captured by sequencing in a study of brain T cells in children with intractable seizures. For this clone: Its target is not known.

Sequencing was limited to surgery cases with top T cell transcript signatures in brain tissue. At least one anti-epileptic drug was given before surgery. This CDR3 contains 11 residues. The germline V and J ends were trimmed by 8 bases and 1 base, with 6 bases remaining between them. The germline gives CDR1 MNHEY, CDR2 SVGAGI. Repertoires were generated with immunoSEQ multiplex PCR, while TCRdb's copy carries only in-frame clones and drops some. The sample lists tens of thousands of clones; about 92% were seen once. Broader study findings: Pre-surgery blood may have been undersampled, hiding some clones.

Sample: peripheral blood, taken at surgery. The chain is built from TRBV6-5 and TRBJ2-7; D perhaps matches TRBD1 (6 bases). The receptor was derived from a boy younger than two with tuberous sclerosis and intractable seizures. The CDR3 DNA reads TGTGCCAGCGGACAGTCCTACGAGCAGTACTTC. Residues: CASGQSYEQYF.